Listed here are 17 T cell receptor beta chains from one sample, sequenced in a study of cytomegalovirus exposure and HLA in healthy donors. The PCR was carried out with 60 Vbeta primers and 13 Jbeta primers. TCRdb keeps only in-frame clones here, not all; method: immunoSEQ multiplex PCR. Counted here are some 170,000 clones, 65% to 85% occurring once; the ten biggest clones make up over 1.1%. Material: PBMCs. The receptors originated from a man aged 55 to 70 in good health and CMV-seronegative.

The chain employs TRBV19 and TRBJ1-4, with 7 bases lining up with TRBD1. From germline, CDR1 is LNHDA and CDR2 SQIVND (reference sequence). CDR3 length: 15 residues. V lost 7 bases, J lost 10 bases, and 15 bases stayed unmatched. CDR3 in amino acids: CASIRKGGAGAKLFF. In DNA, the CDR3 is TGTGCCAGTATCCGAAAAGGGGGCGCCGGGGCAAAACTGTTTTTT.

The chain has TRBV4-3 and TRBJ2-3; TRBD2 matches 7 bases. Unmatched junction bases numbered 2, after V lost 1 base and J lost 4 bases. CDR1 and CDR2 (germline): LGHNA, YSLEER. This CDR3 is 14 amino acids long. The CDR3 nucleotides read TGCGCCAGCAGCCAAGGGGGAGGGGCAGATACGCAGTATTTT. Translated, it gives CASSQGGGADTQYF.

CDR3 residues: CASSSGGDLSEETQYF. The DNA of the CDR3 is TGCGCCAGCTCTAGCGGGGGGGACCTATCGGAGGAGACCCAGTACTTC. This rearrangement joins TRBV5-1 to TRBJ2-5; 12 bases map to TRBD2. The junction had 12 bases not matched to a gene; V was cut back by 7 bases and J by 5 bases. The germline V gene encodes CDR1 SGHRS and CDR2 YFSETQ. The CDR3 is 16 residues long. Filled out from reference TRBV5-1 and TRBJ2-5, the complete variable domain reads KAGVTQTPRYLIKTRGQQVTLSCSPISGHRSVSWYQQTPGQGLQFLFEYFSETQRNKGNFPGRFSGRQFSNSRSEMNVSTLELGDSALYLCASSSGGDLSEETQYFGPGTRLLVL.

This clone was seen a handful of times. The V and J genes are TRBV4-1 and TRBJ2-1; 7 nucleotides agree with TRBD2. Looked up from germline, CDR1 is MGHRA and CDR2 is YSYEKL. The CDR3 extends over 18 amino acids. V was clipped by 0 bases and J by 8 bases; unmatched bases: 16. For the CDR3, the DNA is TGCGCCAGCAGCCAAGATCGGATTAGGCTAGCGGAGAGGGATGAGCAGTTCTTC. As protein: CASSQDRIRLAERDEQFF.

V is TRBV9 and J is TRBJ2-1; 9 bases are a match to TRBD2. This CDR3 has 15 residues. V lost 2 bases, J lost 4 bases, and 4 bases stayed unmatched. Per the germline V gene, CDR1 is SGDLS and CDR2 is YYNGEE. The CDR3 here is CASSVWTSEYNEQFF. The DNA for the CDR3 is TGTGCCAGCAGCGTCTGGACTAGCGAATACAATGAGCAGTTCTTC.

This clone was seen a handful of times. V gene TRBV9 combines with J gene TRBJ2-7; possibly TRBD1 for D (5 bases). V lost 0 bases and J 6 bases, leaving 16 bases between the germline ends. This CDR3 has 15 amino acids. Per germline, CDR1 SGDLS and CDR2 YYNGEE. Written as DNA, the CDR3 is TGTGCCAGCAGCGTAGAATACAGGCCCATGAGCGAGCAGTACTTC. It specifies CASSVEYRPMSEQYF.

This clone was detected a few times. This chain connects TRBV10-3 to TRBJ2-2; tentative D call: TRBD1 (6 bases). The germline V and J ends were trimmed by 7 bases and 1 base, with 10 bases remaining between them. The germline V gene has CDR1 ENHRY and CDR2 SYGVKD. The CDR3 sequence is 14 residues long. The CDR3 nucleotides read TGTGCCATCACCCAGGGGAGGAACACCGGGGAGCTGTTTTTT. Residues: CAITQGRNTGELFF.

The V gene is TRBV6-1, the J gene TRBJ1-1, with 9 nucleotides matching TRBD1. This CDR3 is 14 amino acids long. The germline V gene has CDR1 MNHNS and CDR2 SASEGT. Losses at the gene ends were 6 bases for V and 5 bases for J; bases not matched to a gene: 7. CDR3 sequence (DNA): TGTGCCAGCAGGCGGACAGGGGAGGGGACTGAAGCTTTCTTT. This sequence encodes CASRRTGEGTEAFF.

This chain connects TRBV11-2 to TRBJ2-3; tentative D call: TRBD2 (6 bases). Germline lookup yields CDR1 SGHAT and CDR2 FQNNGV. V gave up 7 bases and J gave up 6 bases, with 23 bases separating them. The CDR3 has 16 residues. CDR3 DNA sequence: TGTGCCAGCACCGAAACCCTAGCGTTAGTATCCGATACGCAGTATTTT. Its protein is CASTETLALVSDTQYF. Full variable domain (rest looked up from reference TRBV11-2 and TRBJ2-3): EAGVAQSPRYKIIEKRQSVAFWCNPISGHATLYWYQQILGQGPKLLIQFQNNGVVDDSQLPKDRFSAERLKGVDSTLKIQPAKLEDSAVYLCASTETLALVSDTQYFGPGTRLTVL.

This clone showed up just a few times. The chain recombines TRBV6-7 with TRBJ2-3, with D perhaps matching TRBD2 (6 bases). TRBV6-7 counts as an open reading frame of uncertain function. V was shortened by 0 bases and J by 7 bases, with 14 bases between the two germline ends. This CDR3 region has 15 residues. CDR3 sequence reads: CASSYSPTDYHTQYF. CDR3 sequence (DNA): TGTGCCAGCAGTTACTCTCCTACGGACTACCATACGCAGTATTTT.

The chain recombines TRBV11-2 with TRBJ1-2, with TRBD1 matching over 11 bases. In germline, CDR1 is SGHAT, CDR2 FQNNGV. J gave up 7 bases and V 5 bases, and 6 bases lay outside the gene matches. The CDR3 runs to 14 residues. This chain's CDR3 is CASSPSGQGVGYTF. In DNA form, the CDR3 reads TGTGCCAGCAGCCCCTCGGGACAGGGGGTTGGCTACACCTTC.

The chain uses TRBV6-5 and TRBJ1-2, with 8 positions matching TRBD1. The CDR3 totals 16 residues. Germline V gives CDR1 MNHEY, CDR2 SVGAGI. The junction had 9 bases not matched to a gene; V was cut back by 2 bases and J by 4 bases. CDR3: CASSYPTGQGGYGYTF. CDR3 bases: TGTGCCAGCAGTTACCCCACTGGACAGGGCGGCTATGGCTACACCTTC.

The CDR3 reads CASSSRTRGVRNEQYF. Written as DNA, the CDR3 is TGTGCCAGCAGTTCACGCACCCGCGGGGTTAGGAACGAGCAGTACTTC. The V and J genes are TRBV6-9 and TRBJ2-7; D might be TRBD2 (6 bases). The CDR3 contains 16 residues. The germline V gene has CDR1 MNHGY and CDR2 SVAAGI. Trimming took off 4 bases at V and 5 bases at J, with 21 bases between the two ends.

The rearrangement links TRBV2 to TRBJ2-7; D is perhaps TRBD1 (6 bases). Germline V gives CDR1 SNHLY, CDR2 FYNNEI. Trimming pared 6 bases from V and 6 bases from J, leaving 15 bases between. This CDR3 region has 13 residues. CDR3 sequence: CASRTNRVGEQYF. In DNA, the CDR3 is TGTGCCAGCAGGACTAACAGGGTGGGCGAGCAGTACTTC.

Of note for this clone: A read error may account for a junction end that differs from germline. Here the CDR3 reads CASSLKPGLLAYAQYF. CDR3 nucleotide sequence: TGTGCCAGCAGTTTAAAACCGGGACTCCTGGCCTACGCGCAGTACTTC. The V gene is TRBV27, the J gene TRBJ2-7; D possibly corresponds to TRBD2 (6 bases). The CDR3 totals 16 residues. The V gene's germline CDR1 is MNHEY and CDR2 SMNVEV (reference sequence).

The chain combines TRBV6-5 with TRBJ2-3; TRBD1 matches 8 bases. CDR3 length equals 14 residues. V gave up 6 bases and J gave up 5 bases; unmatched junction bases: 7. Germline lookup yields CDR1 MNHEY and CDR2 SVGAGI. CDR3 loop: CASRLRGRGDTQYF. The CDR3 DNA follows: TGTGCCAGCAGGCTCAGGGGGCGCGGAGATACGCAGTATTTT.

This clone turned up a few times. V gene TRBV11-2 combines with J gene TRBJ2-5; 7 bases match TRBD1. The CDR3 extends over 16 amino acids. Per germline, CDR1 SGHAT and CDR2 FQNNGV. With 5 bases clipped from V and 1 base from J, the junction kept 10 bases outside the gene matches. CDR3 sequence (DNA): TGTGCCAGCAGCCCACGACAGGGAACGATCCAAGAGACCCAGTACTTC. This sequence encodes CASSPRQGTIQETQYF.